A selection of T cell receptor beta chains follows, all from one sample in a study of shared clonotypes between healthy human individuals. Profiled with immunoSEQ multiplex PCR; TCRdb holds only in-frame clones, not every one. This table has 2 million to 2.5 million clones, roughly 92% appearing once. The sequenced sample consisted of naive CD4+ T cells from PBMCs. The receptors stem from a man aged 18 to 35 in good health. Some clones in this sample may be carry-over from other donors' samples. CDR3s include the opening cysteine and the closing phenylalanine or tryptophan. D genes are given only for firm matches. Not every row has a clone size; where given, it reads once, few, many or a size class.

v_gene: TRBV6-6; abundance: -; d_gene: -; j_gene: TRBJ2-2; CDR3aa: CASSYGYSGELFF; CDR3nt: TGTGCCAGCAGTTACGGTTACAGCGGGGAGCTGTTTTTT
v_gene: TRBV18; abundance: -; d_gene: -; j_gene: TRBJ2-1; CDR3aa: CASSPLPTDNEQFF; CDR3nt: TGTGCCAGCTCACCCTTACCGACGGACAATGAGCAGTTCTTC
v_gene: TRBV30; abundance: -; d_gene: -; j_gene: TRBJ1-4; CDR3aa: CAWSSQGSGTNEKLFF; CDR3nt: TGTGCCTGGAGTAGTCAGGGAAGTGGCACTAATGAAAAACTGTTTTTT
v_gene: TRBV28; abundance: once; d_gene: TRBD2; j_gene: TRBJ2-7; CDR3aa: CASRSGSVSYEQYF; CDR3nt: TGTGCCAGCAGAAGCGGGAGTGTGTCCTACGAGCAGTACTTC
v_gene: TRBV7-9; abundance: -; d_gene: -; j_gene: TRBJ2-7; CDR3aa: CASSLQKTGYEQYF; CDR3nt: TGTGCCAGCAGCTTACAAAAGACAGGCTACGAGCAGTACTTC
v_gene: TRBV2; abundance: -; d_gene: -; j_gene: TRBJ2-7; CDR3aa: CASGRLDSYEQYF; CDR3nt: TGTGCCAGCGGCCGTCTAGATTCCTACGAGCAGTACTTC
v_gene: TRBV2; abundance: -; d_gene: TRBD1; j_gene: TRBJ1-2; CDR3aa: CASTRDRGRGYTF; CDR3nt: TGTGCCAGCACCCGCGACAGGGGGCGCGGCTACACCTTC
v_gene: TRBV10-2; abundance: -; d_gene: TRBD1; j_gene: TRBJ2-3; CDR3aa: CASSGQGVLAATDTQYF; CDR3nt: TGCGCCAGCAGTGGACAGGGGGTATTAGCGGCAACAGATACGCAGTATTTT
v_gene: TRBV10-3; abundance: -; d_gene: TRBD1; j_gene: TRBJ2-7; CDR3aa: CAIRAGTGKDEQYF; CDR3nt: TGTGCCATCAGGGCGGGGACAGGGAAGGACGAGCAGTACTTC
v_gene: TRBV5-1; abundance: once; d_gene: TRBD2; j_gene: TRBJ2-1; CDR3aa: CASSLSLAGGQRSYNEQFF; CDR3nt: TGCGCCAGCAGCCTCTCACTAGCGGGAGGCCAACGCTCCTACAATGAGCAGTTCTTC
v_gene: TRBV6-1; abundance: -; d_gene: -; j_gene: TRBJ2-2; CDR3aa: CASSEKGPGELFF; CDR3nt: TGTGCCAGCAGTGAAAAGGGCCCCGGGGAGCTGTTTTTT
v_gene: TRBV6-1; abundance: -; d_gene: -; j_gene: TRBJ1-2; CDR3aa: CASSEYLVGGSYGYTF; CDR3nt: TGTGCCAGCAGTGAATATTTGGTTGGGGGGTCCTATGGCTACACCTTC
v_gene: TRBV2; abundance: few; d_gene: -; j_gene: TRBJ1-1; CDR3aa: CASSIRGGDTEAFF; CDR3nt: TGTGCCAGCAGTATCCGGGGCGGTGACACTGAAGCTTTCTTT
v_gene: TRBV19; abundance: -; d_gene: TRBD1; j_gene: TRBJ2-7; CDR3aa: CASSSTGDSYEQYF; CDR3nt: TGTGCCAGTAGTTCTACAGGGGACTCCTACGAGCAGTACTTC
v_gene: TRBV6-1; abundance: -; d_gene: -; j_gene: TRBJ1-5; CDR3aa: CASKWDGRNQPQHF; CDR3nt: TGTGCCAGCAAATGGGACGGGCGCAATCAGCCCCAGCATTTT
v_gene: TRBV29-1; abundance: few; d_gene: -; j_gene: TRBJ1-1; CDR3aa: CSVVPTLLGAHGAFF; CDR3nt: TGCAGCGTTGTCCCGACGCTGTTAGGGGCGCACGGAGCTTTCTTT
v_gene: TRBV6-5; abundance: once; d_gene: -; j_gene: TRBJ2-5; CDR3aa: CASSAATSPGETQYF; CDR3nt: TGTGCCAGCAGTGCCGCAACTAGCCCCGGAGAGACCCAGTACTTC
v_gene: TRBV28; abundance: -; d_gene: TRBD2; j_gene: TRBJ2-3; CDR3aa: CASSSPGLGTDTQYF; CDR3nt: TGTGCCAGCAGTTCACCGGGACTAGGCACAGATACGCAGTATTTT
v_gene: TRBV7-3; abundance: -; d_gene: -; j_gene: TRBJ2-5; CDR3aa: CASSLTVTTEIQYF; CDR3nt: TGTGCCAGCAGCTTAACGGTGACCACCGAGATCCAGTACTTC
v_gene: TRBV5-6; abundance: -; d_gene: TRBD2; j_gene: TRBJ2-7; CDR3aa: CASSLGLAGDYEQYF; CDR3nt: TGTGCCAGCAGCTTGGGACTAGCGGGAGATTACGAGCAGTACTTC
v_gene: TRBV28; abundance: -; d_gene: TRBD1; j_gene: TRBJ1-2; CDR3aa: CAIGGTVIYGYTF; CDR3nt: TGTGCCATCGGGGGGACAGTTATCTATGGCTACACCTTC
v_gene: TRBV19; abundance: -; d_gene: -; j_gene: TRBJ2-3; CDR3aa: CASSIMDISSTDTQYF; CDR3nt: TGTGCCAGTAGTATAATGGACATCTCTAGCACAGATACGCAGTATTTT
v_gene: TRBV18; abundance: -; d_gene: TRBD1; j_gene: TRBJ1-6; CDR3aa: CASSPPFDRASKLNSPLHF; CDR3nt: TGTGCCAGCTCACCACCTTTTGACAGGGCCTCTAAACTCAATTCACCCCTCCACTTT
v_gene: TRBV14; abundance: -; d_gene: TRBD2; j_gene: TRBJ2-3; CDR3aa: CASSQERRASGSTDTQYF; CDR3nt: TGTGCCAGCAGCCAAGAACGCCGGGCTAGCGGGAGCACAGATACGCAGTATTTT
v_gene: TRBV9; abundance: once; d_gene: TRBD2; j_gene: TRBJ2-1; CDR3aa: CASSVRLAAYNEQFF; CDR3nt: TGTGCCAGCAGCGTAAGACTAGCGGCCTACAATGAGCAGTTCTTC
v_gene: TRBV7-3; abundance: -; d_gene: -; j_gene: TRBJ2-6; CDR3aa: CASSSHPGANVLTF; CDR3nt: TGTGCCAGCAGCTCCCACCCTGGGGCCAACGTCCTGACTTTC
v_gene: TRBV10-3; abundance: many; d_gene: -; j_gene: TRBJ1-5; CDR3aa: CAISGVNQPQHF; CDR3nt: TGTGCCATCAGTGGGGTCAATCAGCCCCAGCATTTT